This entry lists 30 T cell receptor beta chains sequenced from one sample in a study of CD8+CD57+ T cells in acquired aplastic anemia (dated by TCRdb to the late 2010s). For sequencing, an Illumina HiSeq 2000 was employed. Genomic DNA served as template for TCR beta VDJ combination and CDR3 sequence profiling. The public sequencing data were trimmed at Q25 with fastp and processed into clonotypes with MiXCR by TCRdb, which kept only in-frame beta chains. Under each unique CDR3 protein, matching rows form one entry showing the most common genes and DNA. Recorded for this sample are approximately 190,000 distinct CDR3 sequences; roughly half of them occurred a single time. The top ten clones comprise approximately 9.7% of the sample. The patients picked for sequencing were ones in whom flow cytometry had shown an expansion of CD8+CD57+ cells. Sequencing was done on a sample of sorted CD4+, CD8+, or CD8+CD57+ T cells (not recorded which) from PBMCs. The receptors originated from a human donor with aplastic anemia.

V and J are TRBV4-2 and TRBJ1-1, with D possibly being TRBD1 (5 bases). CDR1 and CDR2 from the germline V gene are LGHNA and YNFKEQ. Trimming took off 0 bases at V and 4 bases at J, with 12 bases between the two ends. The length of the CDR3 is 15 residues. CDR3 nucleotide sequence: TGTGCCAGCAGCCAAGACGGGGGTAAGGGCACTGAAGCTTTCTTT. Protein product: CASSQDGGKGTEAFF.

This clonotype was seen a few times. The chain carries TRBV3-1 and TRBJ2-5; D may be TRBD1 (5 bases). Germline lookup yields CDR1 LGHDT and CDR2 YNNKEL (reference sequence). The CDR3 length is 15 residues. Trimming removed 3 bases at V and 5 bases at J, with 16 bases between. The CDR3 is CASSQARQWVETQYF. CDR3 bases: TGTGCCAGCAGCCAGGCCCGACAGTGGGTGGAGACCCAGTACTTC.

Turning to this clonotype: With a much larger clone just one base away, this may be a read error. The V call is TRBV10-3, the J call TRBJ1-1, with 10 bases fitting TRBD1. CDR3 length: 14 residues. Germline V gene data show CDR1 as ENHRY and CDR2 as SYGVKD. The V gene end was trimmed by 6 bases and the J gene end by 4 bases; junction bases not matched to a gene: 5. In DNA form, the CDR3 reads TGTGCCATCAGCCCCGGGACAGGGGCCACTGAAGCTTTCTTT. Translating it yields CAISPGTGATEAFF.

As regards this clonotype: A much more abundant neighbour one base away suggests this may be a read error. J is TRBJ2-1 and V is TRBV24-1, with D unresolved. The CDR3 has 12 residues. Germline values: CDR1 KGHDR, CDR2 SFDVKD. The V gene lost 4 bases and the J gene lost 4 bases, with 4 bases spanning the gap. The CDR3 loop is CATSDSYNEQFF. The CDR3 nucleotides are TGTGCCACCAGTGACAGTTACAATGAGCAGTTCTTC.

Worth noting for this clonotype: At one end, the junction sequence differs from germline, possibly due to a read error. V and J are TRBV7-7 and TRBJ2-5, with 9 bases that match TRBD2. Germline CDR1 reads SSHAT; CDR2 reads FNYEAQ (reference sequence). The CDR3 is made up of 16 amino acids. In DNA, the CDR3 is TGTGCTAGCAGCGCCGACGGTAGCGGGAGTGGGGAGACCCAGTACTTC. As protein: CASSADGSGSGETQYF. Variable domain in full (rest from reference TRBV7-7 and TRBJ2-5): GAGVSQSPRYKVTKRGQDVTLRCDPISSHATLYWYQQALGQGPEFLTYFNYEAQPDKSGLPSDRFSAERPEGSISTLTIQRTEQRDSAMYRCASSADGSGSGETQYFGPGTRLLVL.

This chain uses TRBV9 with TRBJ1-1, with D unclear. Germline V gene data show CDR1 as SGDLS and CDR2 as YYNGEE. The V end was cut by 0 bases, the J end by 0 bases, with 9 bases between. The CDR3 totals 15 residues. The CDR3 DNA is TGTGCCAGCAGCGTAGTGGGCGGGATGAACACTGAAGCTTTCTTT. Protein sequence: CASSVVGGMNTEAFF.

The chain is built from TRBV29-1 and TRBJ1-2; TRBD1 matches 8 bases. The CDR3 is made up of 13 amino acids. In germline, CDR1 is SQVTM, CDR2 ANQGSEA. Unmatched junction bases numbered 7, after V lost 6 bases and J lost 4 bases. CDR3 loop: CSVEGQASYGYTF. As DNA, the CDR3 is TGCAGCGTCGAGGGACAGGCGAGCTATGGCTACACCTTC.

CDR3 protein: CASLLGQNGYTF. The CDR3 bases are TGTGCCAGCCTGCTGGGACAGAATGGCTACACCTTC. The chain is built from TRBV2 and TRBJ1-2; 7 nucleotides agree with TRBD1. The CDR3 has 12 amino acids. J gave up 6 bases and V 8 bases, and 6 bases lay outside the gene matches. In germline, CDR1 is SNHLY, CDR2 FYNNEI.

Ten or more counts support this clonotype. The chain is built from TRBV13 and TRBJ1-1; D remains unclear. The germline V gene has CDR1 PRHDT and CDR2 FYEKMQ (reference sequence). The CDR3 extends over 15 amino acids. Trimming cost V 0 bases and J 4 bases, with 12 bases left between them. The CDR3 protein is CASSLGPRGATEAFF. CDR3 nucleotide sequence: TGTGCCAGCAGCTTAGGCCCTCGGGGTGCCACTGAAGCTTTCTTT.

The CDR3: CASSPTLRQNEKLFF. The CDR3, as DNA: TGTGCCAGTAGCCCGACCCTCAGACAAAATGAAAAACTGTTTTTT. The chain recombines TRBV7-2 with TRBJ1-4; D ambiguous. V gave up 9 bases and J gave up 5 bases, with 19 bases separating them. There are 15 residues in the CDR3. Germline V gene data show CDR1 as SGHTA and CDR2 as FQGNSA.

This clonotype was recorded many times. J is TRBJ2-7 and V is TRBV20-1; 8 nucleotides line up with TRBD2. CDR1 and CDR2 from the germline V gene are DFQATT and SNEGSKA (reference sequence). V was clipped by 2 bases and J by 5 bases; unmatched bases: 5. The CDR3 covers 13 residues. This CDR3 reads CSARKAGVDEQYF. The CDR3 DNA sequence: TGCAGTGCTAGAAAAGCGGGAGTCGACGAGCAGTACTTC.

The V and J genes are TRBV29-1 and TRBJ2-2; possibly TRBD1 for D (6 bases). The germline CDR1 and CDR2 sequences are SQVTM and ANQGSEA. This CDR3 spans 14 amino acids. V lost 6 bases and J lost 0, with 11 bases in between. The CDR3 DNA sequence: TGCAGCGTCACCGGGACAACGAACACCGGGGAGCTGTTTTTT. Its protein is CSVTGTTNTGELFF.

The V and J genes are TRBV12-5 and TRBJ2-2; 7 nucleotides agree with TRBD1. The germline V gene has CDR1 LGHNT and CDR2 FRNRAP. The length of the CDR3 is 16 residues. V gave up 4 bases and J gave up 5 bases; unmatched junction bases: 10. The CDR3 protein is CASGSDRLSRTGELFF. The DNA for the CDR3 is TGTGCTAGTGGTTCGGACAGGCTCTCGAGAACCGGGGAGCTGTTTTTT. Looking up the rest from reference TRBV12-5 and TRBJ2-2 gives the full variable domain: DARVTQTPRHKVTEMGQEVTMRCQPILGHNTVFWYRQTMMQGLELLAYFRNRAPLDDSGMPKDRFSAEMPDATLATLKIQPSEPRDSAVYFCASGSDRLSRTGELFFGEGSRLTVL.

This clonotype was seen many times. The gene calls are TRBV5-5 and TRBJ1-1; a possible D gene is TRBD1 (5 bases). V was cut by 1 base and J by 5 bases, with 12 bases left in between. CDR3 size: 14 residues. Germline CDR1 SGHKS, CDR2 YYEKEE (reference sequence). CDR3: CASSLRGGGTEAFF. The CDR3 DNA reads as TGTGCCAGCAGCTTGAGGGGTGGCGGGACTGAAGCTTTCTTT.

There are many counts of this clonotype. This sequence joins TRBV6-1 and TRBJ1-6; D gene unclear. Germline CDR1 and CDR2: MNHNS and SASEGT. The CDR3 is 13 amino acids. Between the trimmed V and J ends, which lost 10 bases and 6 bases, there was a span of 13 bases. The CDR3 region is CATKRQLNSPLHF. The CDR3 coding sequence is TGTGCCACCAAGCGGCAGCTTAATTCACCCCTCCACTTT.

This clonotype was seen at least ten times. The chain carries TRBV4-1 and TRBJ2-1; D tentatively fits TRBD1 or TRBD2 (5 bases each). This CDR3 has 15 residues. Germline V gene data show CDR1 as MGHRA and CDR2 as YSYEKL. Trimming removed 1 base at V and 0 bases at J, with 7 bases between. This CDR3 reads CASSQAGPSYNEQFF. In DNA, the CDR3 is TGCGCCAGCAGCCAAGCGGGGCCCTCCTACAATGAGCAGTTCTTC.

The chain joins TRBV29-1 to TRBJ2-2, with TRBD2 identical over 7 bases. Germline CDR1 reads SQVTM; CDR2 reads ANQGSEA. The CDR3 runs to 15 residues. The V gene end was trimmed by 4 bases and the J gene end by 0 bases; junction bases not matched to a gene: 5. CDR3 DNA: TGCAGCGTTGGCGGAGCGGGGACGAACACCGGGGAGCTGTTTTTT. Translating it yields CSVGGAGTNTGELFF.

This clonotype has a count of ten or more. The chain carries TRBV7-3 and TRBJ2-2, with D possibly being TRBD1 (6 bases). Germline V CDR1 and CDR2: SGHTA, FQGTGA. This CDR3 has 15 amino acids. The V and J ends lost 5 bases and 1 base respectively, with 11 bases between them. The chain's CDR3 is CASSTTGRNTGELFF. CDR3 nucleotide sequence: TGTGCCAGCAGCACCACAGGGAGGAACACCGGGGAGCTGTTTTTT.

Comment on this clonotype: An end of the junction does not agree with germline; a read error may underlie this. The chain recombines TRBV5-1 with TRBJ2-7; TRBD2 matches at 7 bases. The CDR3 totals 15 residues. Germline V gene data show CDR1 as SGHRS and CDR2 as YFSETQ. The CDR3 protein is CAGSLASGREPAQYF. Here the CDR3 DNA reads TGCGCCGGCAGCTTGGCTAGCGGTCGCGAACCCGCGCAGTACTTC.

This clonotype was counted at least ten times. V is TRBV7-2 and J is TRBJ2-5; 9 bases line up with TRBD2. This CDR3 has 16 residues. Germline CDR1 SGHTA, CDR2 FQGNSA. J lost 6 bases, V lost 5 bases, and 13 bases had no gene match. In nucleotides, the CDR3 is TGTGCCAGCAGCCCGCCGGGCGGGAGGGCTGGGCAGACCCAGTACTTC. Amino acid sequence: CASSPPGGRAGQTQYF.

The rearrangement joins TRBV7-2 to TRBJ2-7; D gene unclear. V was trimmed by 0 bases and J by 2 bases, leaving 5 bases between them. Germline CDR1 and CDR2: SGHTA and FQGNSA. The CDR3 length is 13 residues. The CDR3 sequence is CASSLAQPYEQYF. In DNA form, the CDR3 reads TGTGCCAGCAGCTTAGCACAGCCCTACGAGCAGTACTTC.

V usage is TRBV2 and J usage is TRBJ1-4; D is perhaps TRBD1 (6 bases). The germline V gene has CDR1 SNHLY and CDR2 FYNNEI. V was clipped by 7 bases and J by 8 bases, with 17 bases between them. This CDR3 has 14 residues. The CDR3 reads CASTLRQAGEKLFF. In DNA form, the CDR3 reads TGTGCCAGCACTCTACGACAGGCAGGCGAAAAACTGTTTTTT. Full variable domain (missing parts from reference TRBV2 and TRBJ1-4): EPEVTQTPSHQVTQMGQEVILRCVPISNHLYFYWYRQILGQKVEFLVSFYNNEISEKSEIFDDQFSVERPDGSNFTLKIRSTKLEDSAMYFCASTLRQAGEKLFFGSGTQLSVL.

A few counts support this clonotype. The chain is built from TRBV20-1 and TRBJ1-6; D is possibly TRBD1 (6 bases). CDR1 is DFQATT, CDR2 SNEGSKA, per germline (reference sequence). The CDR3 totals 14 residues. V lost 0 bases, J lost 10 bases, and 13 bases lay in between. DNA for the CDR3: TGCAGTGCTAGAGAACCCAGGGGAGGGTCACCCCTCCACTTT. Encoded protein: CSAREPRGGSPLHF.

In regard to this clonotype: A clone one base away is much larger, so this may be a read error. This sequence joins TRBV11-3 and TRBJ2-1; no clear D. The CDR3 sequence is 12 residues long. Germline values: CDR1 SGHNT, CDR2 YENEEA. V was trimmed by 5 bases and J by 7 bases, leaving 9 bases between them. The CDR3 DNA reads TGTGCCAGCAGCCCCCCCCGGAATGAGCAGTTCTTC. Protein product: CASSPPRNEQFF. Using reference TRBV11-3 and TRBJ2-1 for the parts outside the CDR3, the full variable domain is EAGVVQSPRYKIIEKKQPVAFWCNPISGHNTLYWYLQNLGQGPELLIRYENEEAVDDSQLPKDRFSAERLKGVDSTLKIQPAELGDSAVYLCASSPPRNEQFFGPGTRLTVL.

This clonotype was counted at least ten times. The genes are TRBV30 and TRBJ1-6; unclear D gene. V lost 0 bases and J lost 9, with 9 bases in between. This CDR3 comprises 13 residues. Germline values: CDR1 GTSNPN, CDR2 SVGIG (reference sequence). CDR3 nucleotide sequence: TGTGCCTGGAGTGTACGATGGGGTTCACCCCTCCACTTT. Translating it yields CAWSVRWGSPLHF.

In its sample, this clonotype was seen a few times. The V call is TRBV4-2, the J call TRBJ2-3, with a weak D call TRBD2 (6 bases). There are 20 residues in the CDR3. Trimming took off 3 bases at V and 2 bases at J, with 27 bases between the two ends. Per germline, CDR1 LGHNA and CDR2 YNFKEQ. CDR3 amino acids: CASSQAVLFGLGGSTDTQYF. The CDR3 DNA reads TGTGCCAGCAGCCAGGCCGTTTTGTTCGGACTGGGGGGATCCACAGATACGCAGTATTTT.

This clonotype was detected only once. The chain has TRBV7-3 and TRBJ1-2, with TRBD1 as a possible D gene (5 bases). Germline V CDR1 and CDR2: SGHTA, FQGTGA. The CDR3 has 13 amino acids. Trimming stripped 0 bases from V and 7 bases from J, with 9 bases between. DNA of the CDR3: TGTGCCAGCAGCTTAACAGGGGCGGGTGGCTACACCTTC. Translated: CASSLTGAGGYTF. Full variable domain (remainder filled in from reference TRBV7-3 and TRBJ1-2): GAGVSQTPSNKVTEKGKYVELRCDPISGHTALYWYRQSLGQGPEFLIYFQGTGAADDSGLPNDRFFAVRPEGSVSTLKIQRTERGDSAVYLCASSLTGAGGYTFGSGTRLTVV.

This clonotype was recorded a few times. This rearrangement joins TRBV4-2 to TRBJ2-2; 9 nucleotides agree with TRBD2. Germline lookup yields CDR1 LGHNA and CDR2 YNFKEQ. The junction had 13 bases not matched to a gene; V was cut back by 3 bases and J by 5 bases. This CDR3 spans 18 amino acids. The CDR3 loop reads CASSQEAFSGSLTGELFF. The CDR3 nucleotides are TGTGCCAGCAGCCAGGAAGCTTTTAGCGGGAGCTTGACCGGGGAGCTGTTTTTT.

The table lists this clonotype with many counts. This rearrangement joins TRBV24-1 to TRBJ2-5; possibly TRBD1 or TRBD2 for D (6 bases each). The CDR3 runs 14 residues. CDR1 and CDR2 from the germline V gene are KGHDR and SFDVKD. The V end was cut by 9 bases, the J end by 5 bases, with 18 bases between. CDR3 sequence reads: CATLRGAHGETQYF. The DNA of the CDR3 is TGTGCCACCCTGAGGGGGGCCCACGGGGAGACCCAGTACTTC.

This chain connects TRBV10-3 to TRBJ2-5, with D possibly being TRBD2 (6 bases). Germline assignment: CDR1 ENHRY and CDR2 SYGVKD. V gave up 10 bases and J gave up 5 bases, with 20 bases separating them. The CDR3 sequence is 14 residues long. CDR3 bases: TGTGCCACCCTCCCCGGGGGTTCCGGGGAGACCCAGTACTTC. It translates to CATLPGGSGETQYF.